This T cell receptor (beta chain) is from a study of T-cell reconstitution after alpha-beta-depleted transplantation in children. Regarding the study as a whole: Several hundred expanded graft clones reportedly gave rise to the alpha-beta T cells present about two months after transplant. Among T cells one year after transplant, newly produced cells accounted for most counts and diversity.

This clonotype was detected a few times. What it binds is not known. With V trimmed by 8 bases and J by 4 bases, 3 bases remained unmatched. The CDR3 runs to 13 residues. Unique molecular identifiers were incorporated during preparation of the TCRbeta library. TCRdb passed the PCR reads through MiXCR, listing each CDR3 protein once. The sample holds roughly 420,000 distinct CDR3 sequences, 15% to 20% seen once. Material: PBMCs, mostly from graft donor cells, obtained 360 days after TCRalphabeta/CD19-depleted stem cell transplant. V is TRBV12-3 or TRBV12-4 and J is TRBJ2-2; 8 bases match TRBD1. This TCR came from a boy younger than two who had a stem cell transplant for Wiskott-Aldrich syndrome, so the T cells may come from the graft donor. CDR3 DNA: TGTGCCAGCGGACAGGGAATCACCGGGGAGCTGTTTTTT. It yields the protein CASGQGITGELFF.